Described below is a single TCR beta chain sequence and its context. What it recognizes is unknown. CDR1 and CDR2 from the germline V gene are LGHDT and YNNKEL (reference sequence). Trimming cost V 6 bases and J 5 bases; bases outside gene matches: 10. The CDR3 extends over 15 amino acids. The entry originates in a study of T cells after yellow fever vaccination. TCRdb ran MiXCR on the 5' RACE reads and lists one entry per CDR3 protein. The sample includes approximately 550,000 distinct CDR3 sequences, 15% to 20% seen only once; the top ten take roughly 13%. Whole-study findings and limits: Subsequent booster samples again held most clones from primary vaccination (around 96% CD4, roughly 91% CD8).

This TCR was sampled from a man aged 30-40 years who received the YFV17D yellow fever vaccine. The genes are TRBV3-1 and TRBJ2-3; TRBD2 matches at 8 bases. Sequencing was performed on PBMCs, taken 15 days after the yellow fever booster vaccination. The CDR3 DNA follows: TGTGCCAGCAGTTTCAGTCGCGGGAGGTTAGATACGCAGTATTTT. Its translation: CASSFSRGRLDTQYF.